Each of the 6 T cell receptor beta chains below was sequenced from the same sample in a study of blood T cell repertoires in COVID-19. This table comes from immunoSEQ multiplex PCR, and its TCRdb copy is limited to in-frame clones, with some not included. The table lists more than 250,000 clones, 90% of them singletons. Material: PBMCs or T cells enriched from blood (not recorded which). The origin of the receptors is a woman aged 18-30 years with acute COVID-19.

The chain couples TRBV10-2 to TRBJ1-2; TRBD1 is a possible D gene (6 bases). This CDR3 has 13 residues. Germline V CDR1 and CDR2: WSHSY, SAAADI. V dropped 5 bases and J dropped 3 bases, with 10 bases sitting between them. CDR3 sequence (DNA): TGCGCCAGCAGTAGGAACAGGGACTATGGCTACACCTTC. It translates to CASSRNRDYGYTF.

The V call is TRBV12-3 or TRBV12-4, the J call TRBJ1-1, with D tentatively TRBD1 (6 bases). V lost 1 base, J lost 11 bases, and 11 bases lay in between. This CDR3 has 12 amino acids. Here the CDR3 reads CASSLDRDKAFF. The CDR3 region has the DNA TGTGCCAGCAGTTTAGATCGGGACAAGGCTTTCTTT.

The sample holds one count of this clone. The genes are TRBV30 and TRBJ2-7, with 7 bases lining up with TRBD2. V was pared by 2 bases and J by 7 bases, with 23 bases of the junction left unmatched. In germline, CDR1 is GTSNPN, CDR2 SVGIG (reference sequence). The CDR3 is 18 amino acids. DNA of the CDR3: TGTGCCTGGAGTTTTAGGGGTATTTCAGCGGGAAGACTCGGGGAGCAGTACTTC. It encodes CAWSFRGISAGRLGEQYF.

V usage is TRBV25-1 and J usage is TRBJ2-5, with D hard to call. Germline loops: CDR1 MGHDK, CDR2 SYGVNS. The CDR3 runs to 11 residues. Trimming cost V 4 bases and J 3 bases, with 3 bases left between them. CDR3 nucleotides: TGTGCCAGCAGTGCCGAAGAGACCCAGTACTTC. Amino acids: CASSAEETQYF. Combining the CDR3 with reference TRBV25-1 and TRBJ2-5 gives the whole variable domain EADIYQTPRYLVIGTGKKITLECSQTMGHDKMYWYQQDPGMELHLIHYSYGVNSTEKGDLSSESTVSRIRTEHFPLTLESARPSHTSQYLCASSAEETQYFGPGTRLLVL.

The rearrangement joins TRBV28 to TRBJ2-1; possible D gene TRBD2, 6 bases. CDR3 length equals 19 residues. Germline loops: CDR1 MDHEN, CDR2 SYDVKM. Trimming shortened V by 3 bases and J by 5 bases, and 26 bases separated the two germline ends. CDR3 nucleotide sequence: TGTGCCAGCAGTTTCATATCGGTGGCTGGAGGGCCTCAGGACAATGAGCAGTTCTTC. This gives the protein CASSFISVAGGPQDNEQFF.

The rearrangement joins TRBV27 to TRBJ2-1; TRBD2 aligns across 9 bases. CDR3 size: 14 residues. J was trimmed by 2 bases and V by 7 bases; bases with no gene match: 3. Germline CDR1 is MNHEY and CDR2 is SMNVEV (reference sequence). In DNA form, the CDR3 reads TGTGCCAGCAAGAGACTAGCGGCCTACAATGAGCAGTTCTTC. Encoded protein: CASKRLAAYNEQFF.